These 27 T cell receptor beta chains were sequenced from one sample in a study of shared clonotypes between healthy human individuals. Only in-frame clones appear in the TCRdb table, and some are missing; sequencing was by immunoSEQ multiplex PCR. This sample has around 1.6 million clones; 95% to 99% occur once, and the top ten carry approximately 0.44%. Sequencing was carried out using naive CD4+ T cells sorted from blood. Subset here: CD45RA+ positively selected. The receptors were gathered from a young man in good health.

This chain connects TRBV7-2 to TRBJ2-1; D gene ambiguous. The germline V and J ends were trimmed by 4 bases and 9 bases, with 10 bases remaining between them. From germline, CDR1 is SGHTA and CDR2 FQGNSA. The CDR3 runs to 12 residues. CDR3 loop: CASSSTGGEQFF. As DNA, the CDR3 is TGTGCCAGCAGCTCTACCGGCGGTGAGCAGTTCTTC.

The chain is built from TRBV5-5 and TRBJ2-1; D may be TRBD1 (6 bases). CDR1 and CDR2 (germline): SGHKS, YYEKEE (reference sequence). The length of the CDR3 is 14 residues. Deletions cut 1 base from V and 7 bases from J, with 12 bases between. CDR3 protein: CASSLRLQGNEQFF. CDR3 bases: TGTGCCAGCAGCTTGCGGCTCCAGGGGAATGAGCAGTTCTTC.

The chain recombines TRBV16 with TRBJ1-3; D possibly corresponds to TRBD1 (5 bases). Germline V gene sequence: CDR1 KGHSY, CDR2 FQNENV. Trimming removed 4 bases at V and 0 bases at J, with 16 bases between. This CDR3 comprises 17 residues. This CDR3 reads CASSPPSGRPSGNTIYF. The CDR3 DNA is TGTGCCAGCAGCCCTCCTTCGGGACGTCCCTCTGGAAACACCATATATTTT.

The chain employs TRBV2 and TRBJ2-2; the match to TRBD2 covers 12 bases. The CDR3 runs 17 residues. Germline V gives CDR1 SNHLY, CDR2 FYNNEI. Unmatched junction bases numbered 13, after V lost 7 bases and J lost 7 bases. As DNA, the CDR3 is TGTGCCAGCAATAGGCAGGGGAGGACTAGCGGGATCGGGGAGCTGTTTTTT. This translates into CASNRQGRTSGIGELFF.

The chain joins TRBV14 to TRBJ2-7; TRBD1 might be the D (7 bases). This CDR3 contains 15 residues. Germline CDR1 is SGHDN and CDR2 is FVKESK. The ends were cut back, 4 bases at V and 7 bases at J, with 20 bases in the middle. The CDR3 nucleotides read TGTGCCAGCAGCCTTCGGCAGGGGGGTTTATGGGAGCAGTACTTC. It encodes CASSLRQGGLWEQYF. Full variable domain (rest looked up from reference TRBV14 and TRBJ2-7): EAGVTQFPSHSVIEKGQTVTLRCDPISGHDNLYWYRRVMGKEIKFLLHFVKESKQDESGMPNNRFLAERTGGTYSTLKVQPAELEDSGVYFCASSLRQGGLWEQYFGPGTRLTVT.

The J gene is TRBJ2-7, the V gene TRBV7-2; the match to TRBD2 covers 11 bases. Per the germline V gene, CDR1 is SGHTA and CDR2 is FQGNSA. This CDR3 has 16 amino acids. V lost 5 bases and J lost 2; bases outside the gene matches: 8. CDR3 amino acids: CASSSALAGGPYEQYF. CDR3 nucleotide sequence: TGTGCCAGCAGCAGCGCCCTAGCGGGAGGACCCTACGAGCAGTACTTC.

This chain uses TRBV11-2 with TRBJ2-7; D is possibly TRBD1 or TRBD2 (5 bases each). V lost 6 bases and J 0 bases, leaving 12 bases between the germline ends. The CDR3 runs 14 residues. Germline V gives CDR1 SGHAT, CDR2 FQNNGV. The CDR3: CASRTRGRSYEQYF. The CDR3 coding sequence is TGTGCCAGCAGGACGAGGGGTCGCTCCTACGAGCAGTACTTC.

Of note for this clone: Other DNA sequences of this sample code for an identical CDR3. This CDR3 is CASSIGGVSYNEQFF. CDR3 nucleotides: TGTGCCAGTAGTATCGGGGGTGTGTCCTACAATGAGCAGTTCTTC. The V and J genes are TRBV19 and TRBJ2-1, with a possible D match to TRBD2 (6 bases). V was shortened by 3 bases and J by 1 base, with 10 bases between the two germline ends. CDR3 length: 15 residues. Germline CDR1 and CDR2: LNHDA and SQIVND (reference sequence).

This chain joins TRBV27 and TRBJ2-1; tentatively, D is TRBD1 (5 bases). Between the trimmed V and J ends, which lost 6 bases and 8 bases, there was a span of 14 bases. The germline CDR1 and CDR2 sequences are MNHEY and SMNVEV (reference sequence). This CDR3 contains 13 residues. DNA for the CDR3: TGTGCCAGCAGGGGGCTCGGTCGGGATGAGCAGTTCTTC. Protein sequence: CASRGLGRDEQFF.

The chain combines TRBV5-1 with TRBJ2-7, with 13 bases identical to TRBD2. The junction had 6 bases not matched to a gene; V was cut back by 0 bases and J by 6 bases. This CDR3 contains 16 residues. Germline V gene lookup returns CDR1 SGHRS and CDR2 YFSETQ. For the CDR3, the DNA is TGCGCCAGCAGCTTGGGACTAGCGGGAGGCATAGGCGAGCAGTACTTC. As protein: CASSLGLAGGIGEQYF.

The chain carries TRBV6-5 and TRBJ2-7; a weak D match, TRBD2 (6 bases). Germline CDR1 and CDR2: MNHEY and SVGAGI. Trimming cost V 5 bases and J 2 bases, with 13 bases left between them. The CDR3 length is 14 residues. CDR3 sequence: CASSHRGIAYEQYF. The CDR3 coding sequence is TGTGCCAGCAGTCACCGGGGGATCGCCTACGAGCAGTACTTC.

The sample holds one count of this clone. The CDR3 DNA sequence: TGTGCCAGCAGCTTCCAAGCGGGAGGACACTACAATGAGCAGTTCTTC. Protein: CASSFQAGGHYNEQFF. The V and J genes are TRBV7-2 and TRBJ2-1; 9 bases fit TRBD2. The CDR3 spans 16 residues. V lost 3 bases and J lost 3; bases outside the gene matches: 6. CDR1 SGHTA and CDR2 FQGNSA come from the germline V gene.

This clone was found once. The rearrangement links TRBV7-3 to TRBJ2-2; D is possibly TRBD2 (6 bases). The germline CDR1 and CDR2 sequences are SGHTA and FQGTGA. Trimming left V 5 bases short and J 4 bases short, with 8 bases between. The CDR3 length is 13 residues. CDR3 amino acids: CASSAGPTGELFF. The CDR3 nucleotides read TGTGCCAGCAGCGCGGGACCCACCGGGGAGCTGTTTTTT.

This chain joins TRBV9 and TRBJ2-5; TRBD2 is a possible D gene (6 bases). The CDR3 contains 17 residues. The V and J ends lost 4 bases and 1 base respectively, with 20 bases between them. Germline loops: CDR1 SGDLS, CDR2 YYNGEE. The CDR3 DNA reads as TGTGCCAGCAGCCCTAGGGGAGGCAGGGTCCTCCAAGAGACCCAGTACTTC. Amino acid sequence: CASSPRGGRVLQETQYF.

The V and J genes are TRBV28 and TRBJ2-3, with a tentative D call TRBD2 (6 bases). Deletions cut 2 bases from V and 8 bases from J, with 11 bases between. Looked up from germline, CDR1 is MDHEN and CDR2 is SYDVKM. This CDR3 comprises 13 residues. CDR3 sequence reads: CASSLRGFGTQYF. CDR3 DNA sequence: TGTGCCAGCAGTTTACGGGGGTTCGGTACGCAGTATTTT.

The gene calls are TRBV5-1 and TRBJ2-5; no reliable D call. V shed 2 bases and J shed 3 bases, with 5 bases lying between them. The germline gives CDR1 SGHRS, CDR2 YFSETQ. The CDR3 has 12 residues. This chain's CDR3 is CASSFRKETQYF. The CDR3 nucleotides read TGCGCCAGCAGCTTTCGGAAAGAGACCCAGTACTTC.

With respect to this clone: The same CDR3 is also encoded by other DNA sequences in this sample. The chain recombines TRBV5-4 with TRBJ2-7; D unclear. This CDR3 has 14 amino acids. The germline CDR1 and CDR2 sequences are SGHNT and YYREEE (reference sequence). The V and J ends lost 4 bases and 0 bases respectively, with 11 bases between them. DNA of the CDR3: TGTGCCAGCAGCACGGAGAGGAGCTCCTACGAGCAGTACTTC. As protein: CASSTERSSYEQYF.

This chain connects TRBV9 to TRBJ2-3, with D maybe TRBD1 (5 bases). Trimming took off 2 bases at V and 2 bases at J, with 12 bases between the two ends. CDR3 length equals 15 residues. CDR1 is SGDLS, CDR2 YYNGEE, per germline. The CDR3 sequence: CASSVTGLFTDTQYF. DNA of the CDR3: TGTGCCAGCAGCGTTACAGGCCTTTTCACAGATACGCAGTATTTT.

The V gene is TRBV18, the J gene TRBJ1-4; D is undetermined. Trimming took off 6 bases at V and 0 bases at J, with 11 bases between the two ends. The germline gives CDR1 KGHSH, CDR2 LQKENI. The CDR3 has 15 amino acids. In DNA, the CDR3 is TGTGCCAGCTCCGGTCTCACTTCAACTAATGAAAAACTGTTTTTT. As protein: CASSGLTSTNEKLFF.

The chain recombines TRBV15 with TRBJ2-1; maybe TRBD1 (5 bases). This CDR3 has 14 amino acids. Trimming stripped 8 bases from V and 6 bases from J, with 17 bases between. Germline V gene sequence: CDR1 LNHNV, CDR2 YYDKDF (reference sequence). Here the CDR3 reads CATALGDRGNEQFF. The DNA for the CDR3 is TGTGCCACCGCCCTGGGCGATAGGGGCAATGAGCAGTTCTTC. Full variable domain (outside the CDR3, taken from reference TRBV15 and TRBJ2-1): DAMVIQNPRYQVTQFGKPVTLSCSQTLNHNVMYWYQQKSSQAPKLLFHYYDKDFNNEADTPDNFQSRRPNTSFCFLDIRSPGLGDTAMYLCATALGDRGNEQFFGPGTRLTVL.

The chain uses TRBV28 and TRBJ2-6; 7 bases align to TRBD2. The CDR3 sequence is 18 residues long. J lost 0 bases, V lost 6 bases, and 11 bases had no gene match. Per the germline V gene, CDR1 is MDHEN and CDR2 is SYDVKM. The DNA of the CDR3 is TGTGCCAGCAGCCCTATTGGGGGGGTGGCCTCTGGGGCCAACGTCCTGACTTTC. Translation gives CASSPIGGVASGANVLTF.

This clone appeared a few times. The chain is built from TRBV9 and TRBJ2-2; D is unresolved. V lost 0 bases to trimming and J lost 7 bases, with 4 bases between them. The CDR3 runs to 12 residues. Looked up from germline, CDR1 is SGDLS and CDR2 is YYNGEE. The CDR3 here is CASSVAGGELFF. DNA for the CDR3: TGTGCCAGCAGCGTAGCGGGCGGGGAGCTGTTTTTT. The entire variable domain, with the rest obtained from reference TRBV9 and TRBJ2-2, is as follows: DSGVTQTPKHLITATGQRVTLRCSPRSGDLSVYWYQQSLDQGLQFLIQYYNGEERAKGNILERFSAQQFPDLHSELNLSSLELGDSALYFCASSVAGGELFFGEGSRLTVL.

This chain links TRBV5-4 with TRBJ2-1; TRBD1 agrees at 7 bases. Germline V lookup: CDR1 SGHNT, CDR2 YYREEE (reference sequence). The CDR3 is made up of 12 amino acids. V shed 0 bases, J shed 10 bases, and the junction held 1 base outside the gene matches. The CDR3 DNA reads TGTGCCAGCAGCTTGGACAGGGGCGAGCAGTTCTTC. Translation gives CASSLDRGEQFF.

The chain has TRBV19 and TRBJ1-2; D remains unclear. The CDR3 length is 16 residues. Germline V CDR1 and CDR2: LNHDA, SQIVND (reference sequence). Trimming pared 11 bases from V and 8 bases from J, leaving 30 bases between. DNA of the CDR3: TGTGCCCCTTACCCGGCAGCACCTATCCCAGTCCTAGGCTACACCTTC. Its translation is CAPYPAAPIPVLGYTF.

The rearrangement links TRBV4-1 to TRBJ2-1; D is unclear. Trimming took off 5 bases at V and 6 bases at J, with 11 bases between the two ends. There are 13 residues in the CDR3. Germline values: CDR1 MGHRA, CDR2 YSYEKL. CDR3 sequence reads: CASSSPGRNEQFF. The CDR3 bases are TGCGCCAGCAGCTCGCCCGGACGCAATGAGCAGTTCTTC.

This clone was seen a single time. The gene calls are TRBV30 and TRBJ1-3; D uncertain. Germline V gene lookup returns CDR1 GTSNPN and CDR2 SVGIG (reference sequence). CDR3 length equals 14 residues. V lost 5 bases and J 0 bases, leaving 11 bases between the germline ends. CDR3 nucleotides: TGTGCCTGGGGACGGATTCTCTCTGGAAACACCATATATTTT. This gives the protein CAWGRILSGNTIYF. Complete variable domain (other parts from reference TRBV30 and TRBJ1-3): SQTIHQWPATLVQPVGSPLSLECTVEGTSNPNLYWYRQAAGRGLQLLFYSVGIGQISSEVPQNLSASRPQDRQFILSSKKLLLSDSGFYLCAWGRILSGNTIYFGEGSWLTVV.

CDR3 sequence (DNA): TGCGCCAGCAGCTTGGAGGTGCCGAGTGGGGTCGGCACGGCCGGGGAGCTGTTTTTT. This sequence encodes CASSLEVPSGVGTAGELFF. V is TRBV5-1 and J is TRBJ2-2; no clear D. Germline V gene data show CDR1 as SGHRS and CDR2 as YFSETQ. The CDR3 contains 19 residues. The germline V and J ends were trimmed by 0 bases and 6 bases, with 24 bases remaining between them.